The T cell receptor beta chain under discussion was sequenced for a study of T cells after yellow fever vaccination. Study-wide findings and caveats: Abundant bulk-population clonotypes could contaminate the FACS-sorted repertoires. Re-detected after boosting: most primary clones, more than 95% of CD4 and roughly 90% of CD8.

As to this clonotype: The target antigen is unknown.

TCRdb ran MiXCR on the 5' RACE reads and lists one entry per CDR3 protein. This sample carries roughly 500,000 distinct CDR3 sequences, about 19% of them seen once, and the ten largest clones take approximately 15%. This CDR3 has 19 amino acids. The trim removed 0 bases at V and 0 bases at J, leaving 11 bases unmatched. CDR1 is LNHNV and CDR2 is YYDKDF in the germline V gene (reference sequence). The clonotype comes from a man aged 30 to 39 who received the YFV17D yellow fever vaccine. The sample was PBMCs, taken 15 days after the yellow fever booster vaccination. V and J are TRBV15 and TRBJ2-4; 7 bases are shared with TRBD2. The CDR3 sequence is CATSRDPRAGELAKNIQYF. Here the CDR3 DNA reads TGTGCCACCAGCAGAGATCCGCGGGCGGGGGAATTAGCCAAAAACATTCAGTACTTC.